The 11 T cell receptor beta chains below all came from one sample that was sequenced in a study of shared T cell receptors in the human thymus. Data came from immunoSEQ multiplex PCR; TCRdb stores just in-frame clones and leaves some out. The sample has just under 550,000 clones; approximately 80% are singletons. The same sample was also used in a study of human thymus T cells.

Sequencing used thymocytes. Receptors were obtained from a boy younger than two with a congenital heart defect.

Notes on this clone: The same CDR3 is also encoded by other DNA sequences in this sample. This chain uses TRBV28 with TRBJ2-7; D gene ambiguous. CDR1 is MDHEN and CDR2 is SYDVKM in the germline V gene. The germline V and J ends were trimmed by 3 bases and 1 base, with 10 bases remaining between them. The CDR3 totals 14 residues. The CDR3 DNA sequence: TGTGCCAGCAGTTTGGGCAACCCGTCCTACGAGCAGTACTTC. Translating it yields CASSLGNPSYEQYF.

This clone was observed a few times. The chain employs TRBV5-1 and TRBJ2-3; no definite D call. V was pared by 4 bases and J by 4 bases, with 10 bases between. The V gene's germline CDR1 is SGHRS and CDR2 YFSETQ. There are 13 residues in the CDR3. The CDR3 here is CASSNKRADTQYF. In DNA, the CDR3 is TGCGCCAGCAGCAATAAGAGAGCAGATACGCAGTATTTT.

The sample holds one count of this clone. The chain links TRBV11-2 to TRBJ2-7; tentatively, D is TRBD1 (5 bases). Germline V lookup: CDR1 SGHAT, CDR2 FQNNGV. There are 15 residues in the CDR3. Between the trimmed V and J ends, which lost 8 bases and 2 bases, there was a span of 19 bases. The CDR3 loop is CASAAVGPLTYEQYF. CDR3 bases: TGTGCCAGCGCCGCCGTGGGGCCGCTCACCTACGAGCAGTACTTC. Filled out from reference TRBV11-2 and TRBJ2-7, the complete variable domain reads EAGVAQSPRYKIIEKRQSVAFWCNPISGHATLYWYQQILGQGPKLLIQFQNNGVVDDSQLPKDRFSAERLKGVDSTLKIQPAKLEDSAVYLCASAAVGPLTYEQYFGPGTRLTVT.

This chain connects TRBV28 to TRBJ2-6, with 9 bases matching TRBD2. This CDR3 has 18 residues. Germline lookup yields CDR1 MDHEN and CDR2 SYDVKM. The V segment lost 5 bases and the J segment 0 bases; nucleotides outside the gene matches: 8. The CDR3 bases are TGTGCCAGCAGTCATACAATTAGCGGGAGCTCTGGGGCCAACGTCCTGACTTTC. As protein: CASSHTISGSSGANVLTF.

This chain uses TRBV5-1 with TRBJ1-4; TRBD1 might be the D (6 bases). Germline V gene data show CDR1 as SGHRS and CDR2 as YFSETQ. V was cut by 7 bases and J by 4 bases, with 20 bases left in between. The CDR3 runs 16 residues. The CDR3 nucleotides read TGCGCCAGCGCCCCCACGGGGACACACCGTAATGAAAAACTGTTTTTT. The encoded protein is CASAPTGTHRNEKLFF.

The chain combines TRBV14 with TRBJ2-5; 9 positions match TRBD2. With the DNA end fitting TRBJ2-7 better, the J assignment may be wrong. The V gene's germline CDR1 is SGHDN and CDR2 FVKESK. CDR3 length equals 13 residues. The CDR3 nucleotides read TGTGCCAGCAGCCCCCGGACTAGCGTCGAGCAGTACTTC. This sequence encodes CASSPRTSVEQYF.

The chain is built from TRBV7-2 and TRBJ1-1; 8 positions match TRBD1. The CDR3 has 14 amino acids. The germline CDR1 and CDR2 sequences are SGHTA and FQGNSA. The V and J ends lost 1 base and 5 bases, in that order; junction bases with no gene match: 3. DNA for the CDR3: TGTGCCAGCAGCTTAGGACAGGGGAGAACTGAAGCTTTCTTT. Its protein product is CASSLGQGRTEAFF.

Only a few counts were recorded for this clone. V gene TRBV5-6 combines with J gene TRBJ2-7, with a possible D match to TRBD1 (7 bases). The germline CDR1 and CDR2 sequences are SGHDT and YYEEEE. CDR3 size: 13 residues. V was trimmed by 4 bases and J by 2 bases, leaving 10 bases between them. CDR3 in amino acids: CASSGGGPYEQYF. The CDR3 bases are TGTGCCAGCAGCGGAGGGGGCCCCTACGAGCAGTACTTC.

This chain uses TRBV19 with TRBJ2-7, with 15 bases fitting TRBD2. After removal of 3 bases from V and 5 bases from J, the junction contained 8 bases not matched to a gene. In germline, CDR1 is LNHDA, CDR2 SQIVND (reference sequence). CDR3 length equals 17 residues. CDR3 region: CASSIRTSGRATDEQYF. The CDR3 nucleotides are TGTGCCAGTAGTATCCGGACTAGCGGGAGGGCCACGGACGAGCAGTACTTC.

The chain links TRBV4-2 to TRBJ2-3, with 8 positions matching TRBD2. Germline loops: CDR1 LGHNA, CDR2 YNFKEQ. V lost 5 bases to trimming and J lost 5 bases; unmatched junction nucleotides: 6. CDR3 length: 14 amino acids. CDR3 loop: CASSRREEGDTQYF. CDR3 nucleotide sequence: TGTGCCAGCAGCAGGCGGGAGGAGGGAGATACGCAGTATTTT.

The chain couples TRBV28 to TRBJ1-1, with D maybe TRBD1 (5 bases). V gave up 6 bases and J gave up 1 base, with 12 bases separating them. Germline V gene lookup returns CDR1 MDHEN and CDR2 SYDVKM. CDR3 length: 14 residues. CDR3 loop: CASRNTGPNTEAFF. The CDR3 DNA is TGTGCCAGCAGGAATACAGGACCGAACACTGAAGCTTTCTTT. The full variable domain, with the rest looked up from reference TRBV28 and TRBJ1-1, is DVKVTQSSRYLVKRTGEKVFLECVQDMDHENMFWYRQDPGLGLRLIYFSYDVKMKEKGDIPEGYSVSREKKERFSLILESASTNQTSMYLCASRNTGPNTEAFFGQGTRLTVV.